This T cell receptor (beta chain) originates from a study of blood T cell repertoires in COVID-19. Study information: The United States, Italy and Spain provided the acute and convalescent COVID-19 samples. T cells, B-cell-depleted T cells, or PBMCs provided the cDNA or gDNA that served as material.

Original methodology: The authors estimated nucleated cell counts from reference gene primer amplification. Produced via immunoSEQ multiplex PCR; TCRdb's table is partial and in-frame only. That table is the source of V, J and clone size, and D and trimming were worked out from the DNA. The data contain roughly 100,000 clones, around 90% of them singletons. The germline V gene has CDR1 KGHSH and CDR2 LQKENI. Trimming took 3 bases from V and 0 from J, leaving 6 bases between them. CDR3 length: 15 amino acids. The rearrangement joins TRBV18 to TRBJ1-6; the D is unclear. Sequencing was performed on peripheral blood. The clonotype was recovered from a woman in her sixties with acute or convalescent COVID-19. CDR3 nucleotide sequence: TGTGCCAGCTCACCCGGGGTCTCCTATAATTCACCCCTCCACTTT. It codes for CASSPGVSYNSPLHF.